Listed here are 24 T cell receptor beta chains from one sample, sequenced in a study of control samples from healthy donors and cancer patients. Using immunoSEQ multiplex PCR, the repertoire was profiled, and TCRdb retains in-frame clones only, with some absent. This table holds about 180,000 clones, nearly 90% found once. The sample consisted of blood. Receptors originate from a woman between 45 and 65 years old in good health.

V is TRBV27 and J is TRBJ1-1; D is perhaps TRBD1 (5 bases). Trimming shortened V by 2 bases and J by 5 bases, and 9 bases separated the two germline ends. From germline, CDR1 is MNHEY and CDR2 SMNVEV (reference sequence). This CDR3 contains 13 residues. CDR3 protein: CASSLMAGTEAFF. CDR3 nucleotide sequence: TGTGCCAGCAGTTTAATGGCAGGGACTGAAGCTTTCTTT.

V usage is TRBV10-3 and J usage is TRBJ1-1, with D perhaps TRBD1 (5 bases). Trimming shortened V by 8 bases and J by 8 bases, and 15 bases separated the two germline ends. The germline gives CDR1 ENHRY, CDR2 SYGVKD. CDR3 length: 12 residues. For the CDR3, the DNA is TGTGCCATCGGCCGCAGGGCTCAGGAAGCTTTCTTT. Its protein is CAIGRRAQEAFF.

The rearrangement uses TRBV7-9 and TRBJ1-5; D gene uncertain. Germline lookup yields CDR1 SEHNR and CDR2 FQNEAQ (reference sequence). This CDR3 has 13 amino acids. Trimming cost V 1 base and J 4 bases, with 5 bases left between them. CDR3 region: CASSLVGNQPQHF. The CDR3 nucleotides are TGTGCCAGCAGCTTAGTTGGGAATCAGCCCCAGCATTTT.

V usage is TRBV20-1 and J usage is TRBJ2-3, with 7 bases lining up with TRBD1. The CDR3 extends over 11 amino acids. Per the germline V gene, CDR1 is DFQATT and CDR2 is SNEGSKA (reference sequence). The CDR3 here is CTGTVRNTQYF. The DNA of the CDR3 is TGCACGGGGACAGTCCGGAATACGCAGTATTTT.

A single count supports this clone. CDR3 sequence: CASSDEGGTGELFF. CDR3 bases: TGTGCCAGTAGTGATGAGGGAGGGACCGGGGAGCTGTTTTTT. The gene calls are TRBV19 and TRBJ2-2; 7 positions agree with TRBD2. Germline trimming cut 5 bases from V and 5 bases from J; bases unmatched to any gene: 5. The length of the CDR3 is 14 residues. Germline assignment: CDR1 LNHDA and CDR2 SQIVND (reference sequence).

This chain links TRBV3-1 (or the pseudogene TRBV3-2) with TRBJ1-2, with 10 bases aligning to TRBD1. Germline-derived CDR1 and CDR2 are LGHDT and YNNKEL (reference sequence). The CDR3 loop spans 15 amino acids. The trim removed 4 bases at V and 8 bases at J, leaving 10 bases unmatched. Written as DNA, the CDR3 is TGTGCCAGCAGCCCATCCGACAGGGGGCCAGGGGGCTACACCTTC. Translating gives CASSPSDRGPGGYTF.

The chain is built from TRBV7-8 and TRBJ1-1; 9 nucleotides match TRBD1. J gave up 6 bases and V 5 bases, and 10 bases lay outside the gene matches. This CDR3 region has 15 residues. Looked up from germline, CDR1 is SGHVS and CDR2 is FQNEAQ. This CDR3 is CASSVGVQGAAEAFF. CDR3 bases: TGTGCCAGCAGCGTAGGGGTACAGGGGGCGGCTGAAGCTTTCTTT. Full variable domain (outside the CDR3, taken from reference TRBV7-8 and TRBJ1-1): GAGVSQSPRYKVAKRGQDVALRCDPISGHVSLFWYQQALGQGPEFLTYFQNEAQLDKSGLPSDRFFAERPEGSVSTLKIQRTQQEDSAVYLCASSVGVQGAAEAFFGQGTRLTVV.

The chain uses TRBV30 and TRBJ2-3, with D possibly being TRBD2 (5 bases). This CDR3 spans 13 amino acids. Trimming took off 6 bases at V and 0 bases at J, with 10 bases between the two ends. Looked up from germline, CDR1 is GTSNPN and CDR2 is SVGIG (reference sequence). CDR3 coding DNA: TGTGCCTGTATCCGGGGTAGCACAGATACGCAGTATTTT. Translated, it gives CACIRGSTDTQYF.

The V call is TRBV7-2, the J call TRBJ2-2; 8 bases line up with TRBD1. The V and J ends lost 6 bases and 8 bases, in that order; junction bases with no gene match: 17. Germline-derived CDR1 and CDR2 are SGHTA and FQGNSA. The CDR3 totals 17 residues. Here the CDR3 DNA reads TGTGCCAGCAGTTCCAGGCCTGGACAGGGACTTGGGGGGGAGCTGTTTTTT. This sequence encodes CASSSRPGQGLGGELFF.

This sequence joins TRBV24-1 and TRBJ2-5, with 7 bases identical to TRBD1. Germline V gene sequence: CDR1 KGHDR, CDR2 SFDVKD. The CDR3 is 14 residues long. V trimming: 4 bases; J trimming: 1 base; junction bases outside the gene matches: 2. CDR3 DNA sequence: TGTGCCACCAGTGAAGGGGGCTTCCAAGAGACCCAGTACTTC. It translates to CATSEGGFQETQYF.

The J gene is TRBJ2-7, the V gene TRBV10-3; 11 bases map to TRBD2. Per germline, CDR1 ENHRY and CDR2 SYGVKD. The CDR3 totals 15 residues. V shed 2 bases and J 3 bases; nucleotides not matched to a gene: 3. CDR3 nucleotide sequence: TGTGCCATCAGTGAGCAAACTAGCGGGAGCTACGAGCAGTACTTC. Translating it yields CAISEQTSGSYEQYF.

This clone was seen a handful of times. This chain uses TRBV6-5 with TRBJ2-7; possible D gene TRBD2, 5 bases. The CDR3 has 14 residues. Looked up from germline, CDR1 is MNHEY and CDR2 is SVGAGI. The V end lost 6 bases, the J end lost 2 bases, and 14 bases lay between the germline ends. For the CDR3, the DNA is TGTGCCAGCAGCTCGTCCATACTAGCCTACGAGCAGTACTTC. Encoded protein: CASSSSILAYEQYF.

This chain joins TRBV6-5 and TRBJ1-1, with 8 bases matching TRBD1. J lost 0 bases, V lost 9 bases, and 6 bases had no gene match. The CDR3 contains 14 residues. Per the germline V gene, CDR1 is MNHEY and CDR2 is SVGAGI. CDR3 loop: CASLRDRMNTEAFF. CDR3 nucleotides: TGTGCCAGTCTCCGGGACAGGATGAACACTGAAGCTTTCTTT.

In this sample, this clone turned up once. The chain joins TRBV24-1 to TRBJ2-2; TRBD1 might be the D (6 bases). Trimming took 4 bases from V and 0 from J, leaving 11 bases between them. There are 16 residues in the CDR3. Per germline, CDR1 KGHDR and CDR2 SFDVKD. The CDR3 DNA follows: TGTGCCACCAGTGACCAGGGGCTCGCGAACACCGGGGAGCTGTTTTTT. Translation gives CATSDQGLANTGELFF.

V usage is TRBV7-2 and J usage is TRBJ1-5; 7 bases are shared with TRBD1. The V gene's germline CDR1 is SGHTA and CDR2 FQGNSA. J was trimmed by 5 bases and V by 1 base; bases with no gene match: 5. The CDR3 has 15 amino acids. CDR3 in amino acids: CASSLVEQGHQPQHF. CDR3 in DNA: TGTGCCAGCAGCTTAGTTGAACAGGGGCATCAGCCCCAGCATTTT. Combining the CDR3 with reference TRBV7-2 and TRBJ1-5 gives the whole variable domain GAGVSQSPSNKVTEKGKDVELRCDPISGHTALYWYRQSLGQGLEFLIYFQGNSAPDKSGLPSDRFSAERTGGSVSTLTIQRTQQEDSAVYLCASSLVEQGHQPQHFGDGTRLSIL.

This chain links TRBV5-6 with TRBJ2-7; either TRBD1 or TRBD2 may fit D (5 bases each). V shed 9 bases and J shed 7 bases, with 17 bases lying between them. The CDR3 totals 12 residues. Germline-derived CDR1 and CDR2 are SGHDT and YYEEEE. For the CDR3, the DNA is TGTGCCACCGCCTGGGGGTCGGGGGAGCAGTACTTC. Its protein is CATAWGSGEQYF.

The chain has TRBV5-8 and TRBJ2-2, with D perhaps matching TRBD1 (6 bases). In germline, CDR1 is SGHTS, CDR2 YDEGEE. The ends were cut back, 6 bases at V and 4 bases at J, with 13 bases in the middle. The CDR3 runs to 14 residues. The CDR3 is CASINRVGTGELFF. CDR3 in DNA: TGTGCCAGCATTAACAGGGTCGGCACCGGGGAGCTGTTTTTT.

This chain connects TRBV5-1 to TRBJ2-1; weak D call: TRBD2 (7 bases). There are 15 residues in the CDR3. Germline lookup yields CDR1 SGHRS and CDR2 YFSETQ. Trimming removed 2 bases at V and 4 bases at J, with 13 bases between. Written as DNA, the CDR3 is TGCGCCAGCAGCTTCGAGGGGGGGACATACAATGAGCAGTTCTTC. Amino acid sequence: CASSFEGGTYNEQFF.

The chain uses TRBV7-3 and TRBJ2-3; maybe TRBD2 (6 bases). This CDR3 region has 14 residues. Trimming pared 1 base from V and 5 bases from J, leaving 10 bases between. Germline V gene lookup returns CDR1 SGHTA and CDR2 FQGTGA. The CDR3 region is CASSLMRGRDTQYF. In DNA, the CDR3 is TGTGCCAGCAGCTTAATGCGGGGTAGAGATACGCAGTATTTT.

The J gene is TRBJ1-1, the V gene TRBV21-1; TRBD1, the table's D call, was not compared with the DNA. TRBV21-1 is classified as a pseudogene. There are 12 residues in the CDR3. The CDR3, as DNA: TGTGCCAGCAGCAAAGAGGGGCCTGAAGCTTTCTTT. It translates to CASSKEGPEAFF.

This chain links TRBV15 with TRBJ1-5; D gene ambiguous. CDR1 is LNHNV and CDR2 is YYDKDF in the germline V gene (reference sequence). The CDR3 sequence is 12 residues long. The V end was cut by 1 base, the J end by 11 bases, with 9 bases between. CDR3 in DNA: TGTGCCACCAGCAGAGTCGACGGGTCCCAGCATTTT. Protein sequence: CATSRVDGSQHF.

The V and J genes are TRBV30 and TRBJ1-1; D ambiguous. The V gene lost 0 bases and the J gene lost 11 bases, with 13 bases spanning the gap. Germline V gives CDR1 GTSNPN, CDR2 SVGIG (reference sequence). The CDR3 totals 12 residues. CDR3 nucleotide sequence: TGTGCCTGGAGTGTACTGTCGCCTCGGGCTTTCTTT. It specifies CAWSVLSPRAFF.

CDR3 bases: TGTGCCAGCAGTTTATACGGGTCGATAGCTTTCTTT. This sequence encodes CASSLYGSIAFF. The V gene is TRBV28, the J gene TRBJ1-1; D unclear. The germline gives CDR1 MDHEN, CDR2 SYDVKM. Trimming left V 1 base short and J 10 bases short, with 10 bases between. The CDR3 totals 12 residues.

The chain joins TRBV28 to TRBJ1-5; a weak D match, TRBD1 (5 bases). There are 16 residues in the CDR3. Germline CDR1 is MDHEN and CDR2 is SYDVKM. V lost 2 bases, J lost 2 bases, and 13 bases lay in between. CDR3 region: CASSLAGMGGNQPQHF. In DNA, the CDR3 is TGTGCCAGCAGTTTAGCAGGGATGGGTGGCAATCAGCCCCAGCATTTT. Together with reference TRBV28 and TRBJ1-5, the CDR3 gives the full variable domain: DVKVTQSSRYLVKRTGEKVFLECVQDMDHENMFWYRQDPGLGLRLIYFSYDVKMKEKGDIPEGYSVSREKKERFSLILESASTNQTSMYLCASSLAGMGGNQPQHFGDGTRLSIL.